This TCR beta chain was sequenced during a study of shared clonotypes between healthy human individuals. Overall study findings and caveats: For naive CD4 cells, around 5% of clonotypes were shared across a handful of donors. The four-donor shared clonotypes exceeded non-shared clonotypes in generation probability, with non-shared ones scoring lower.

Investigators spread the genomic DNA of each subset evenly over several immunoSEQ plates. Sequencing used immunoSEQ multiplex PCR; TCRdb keeps in-frame clones, though not all of them. The sample contains roughly 2.6 million clones, over 85% of which appear only once. In the case of this clone: The antigen is unknown.

Sequencing input: naive CD4+ T cells sorted from blood. This sample's subset: CD45RA+ positively selected. The receptor was isolated from a man aged 18 to 29 in good health.

Here the CDR3 reads CASRTAYEQYF. Here the CDR3 DNA reads TGTGCCAGCCGGACAGCCTACGAGCAGTACTTC. The chain has TRBV28 and TRBJ2-7, with D perhaps matching TRBD1 (6 bases). Trimming took 8 bases from V and 2 from J, leaving 7 bases between them. The CDR3 loop spans 11 amino acids. The germline gives CDR1 MDHEN, CDR2 SYDVKM.